Reported below is one TCR beta chain. What it recognizes is unknown. This sample was taken from a study of identical twins. The study's findings and limits: Partial confounding of zero-insertion analyses by invariant MAIT and iNKT cells was possible. Fewer insertions characterized abundant cord blood beta clonotypes, whereas memory repertoires showed none.

A universal primer binding site was introduced by template switching. The final cDNA contained unique molecular identifiers. TCRdb re-called the 5' RACE reads with MiXCR, one entry per CDR3 protein. The sample includes hundreds of thousands of distinct CDR3 sequences, 20% to 25% of them seen just once. V was clipped by 7 bases and J by 0 bases; unmatched bases: 11. The CDR3 sequence is 17 residues long. Germline CDR1 MNHNS, CDR2 SASEGT. The data were also submitted as part of a second study, on yellow fever vaccine responses in identical twins.

The rearrangement uses TRBV6-1 and TRBJ2-1; 8 bases are a match to TRBD2. Sequences were obtained from CD4+ T cells sorted from blood. The sequence was obtained from a woman under 30 in good health. The CDR3 region has the DNA TGTGCCAGCACTCAACTAGCGGCCACCAGCTCCTACAATGAGCAGTTCTTC. Translating gives CASTQLAATSSYNEQFF.